The 23 T cell receptor beta chains below all came from one sample that was sequenced in a study of blood T cell repertoires in COVID-19. The protocol was immunoSEQ multiplex PCR, while the TCRdb copy is restricted to in-frame clones and leaves out a portion. Of around 200,000 clones detected, 88% appear once; the ten largest clones hold about 1.6%. Source material: peripheral blood. The source is a young man with active or convalescent COVID-19.

Only a few counts were recorded for this clone. The chain joins TRBV5-1 to TRBJ1-1; 7 nucleotides line up with TRBD1. Per the germline V gene, CDR1 is SGHRS and CDR2 is YFSETQ. J was trimmed by 1 base and V by 0 bases; bases with no gene match: 3. This CDR3 spans 15 amino acids. The CDR3, as DNA: TGCGCCAGCAGCTTGGAGGGACAGAGGAACACTGAAGCTTTCTTT. As protein: CASSLEGQRNTEAFF.

The rearrangement links TRBV10-3 to TRBJ2-7; 10 bases agree with TRBD2. The trim removed 4 bases at V and 4 bases at J, leaving 13 bases unmatched. CDR3 length: 17 residues. Per the germline V gene, CDR1 is ENHRY and CDR2 is SYGVKD. The CDR3 nucleotides are TGTGCCATCAGTGGACGGGGGGGGCTAGCGGGAGATTACGAGCAGTACTTC. Translation: CAISGRGGLAGDYEQYF.

About this clone: Relative to the germline gene, one junction end is altered; a read error may explain this. The chain recombines TRBV10-3 with TRBJ2-6; possible D gene TRBD2, 6 bases. This CDR3 comprises 19 residues. The germline V gene has CDR1 ENHRY and CDR2 SYGVKD. This chain's CDR3 is CAISDQGRQGSSGANVLTF. CDR3 nucleotides: TGTGCCATAAGTGATCAAGGGAGGCAGGGAAGCTCTGGGGCCAACGTCCTGACTTTC.

This rearrangement joins TRBV19 to TRBJ2-3; 7 nucleotides agree with TRBD2. The V and J ends lost 9 bases and 0 bases, in that order; junction bases with no gene match: 6. The CDR3 extends over 14 amino acids. CDR1 is LNHDA, CDR2 SQIVND, per germline (reference sequence). CDR3 protein: CASQSGASTDTQYF. CDR3 nucleotide sequence: TGTGCCAGCCAAAGCGGGGCAAGCACAGATACGCAGTATTTT.

This clone occurred a few times. The chain is built from TRBV6-5 and TRBJ2-1; perhaps TRBD1 as D (5 bases). Trimming stripped 8 bases from V and 6 bases from J, with 17 bases between. This CDR3 spans 14 amino acids. Germline V gives CDR1 MNHEY, CDR2 SVGAGI. CDR3 bases: TGTGCCAGCCGATTTCCCAACACAGGCAATGAGCAGTTCTTC. It is translated as CASRFPNTGNEQFF.

J is TRBJ1-1 and V is TRBV29-1; 7 nucleotides align to TRBD1. Trimming took 1 base from V and 0 from J; bases not matched to a gene: 2. The length of the CDR3 is 14 residues. Germline V lookup: CDR1 SQVTM, CDR2 ANQGSEA. The CDR3 protein is CSVEVTGLNTEAFF. DNA of the CDR3: TGCAGCGTTGAAGTGACAGGGCTGAACACTGAAGCTTTCTTT.

V is TRBV5-6 and J is TRBJ2-7; weak D call: TRBD1 (6 bases). Germline V gene data show CDR1 as SGHDT and CDR2 as YYEEEE. V lost 4 bases, J lost 4 bases, and 24 bases lay in between. The CDR3 totals 17 residues. In DNA, the CDR3 is TGTGCCAGCAGCCGAATGACAAGACAGGCCCCGGGGTACGAGCAGTACTTC. Translation: CASSRMTRQAPGYEQYF. Together with reference TRBV5-6 and TRBJ2-7, the CDR3 gives the full variable domain: DAGVTQSPTHLIKTRGQQVTLRCSPKSGHDTVSWYQQALGQGPQFIFQYYEEEERQRGNFPDRFSGHQFPNYSSELNVNALLLGDSALYLCASSRMTRQAPGYEQYFGPGTRLTVT.

The chain employs TRBV5-1 and TRBJ2-1, with D possibly matching TRBD1 (6 bases). CDR1 is SGHRS, CDR2 YFSETQ, per germline. The V gene lost 0 bases and the J gene lost 7 bases, with 11 bases spanning the gap. This CDR3 has 14 residues. The DNA of the CDR3 is TGCGCCAGCAGCTTGGACAGGGTGAGAAATGAGCAGTTCTTC. Translated, it gives CASSLDRVRNEQFF.

V gene TRBV27 combines with J gene TRBJ2-7, with D tentatively TRBD1 (5 bases). V was clipped by 3 bases and J by 0 bases, with 9 bases between them. The CDR3 totals 14 residues. Germline V gene sequence: CDR1 MNHEY, CDR2 SMNVEV (reference sequence). CDR3 sequence: CASSLQGSSYEQYF. The CDR3 nucleotides read TGTGCCAGCAGTTTGCAGGGTAGCTCCTACGAGCAGTACTTC.

This CDR3 is CATSRDSGSGNTIYF. The DNA of the CDR3 is TGTGCCACCAGCAGAGATTCAGGGTCCGGAAACACCATATATTTT. The chain couples TRBV15 to TRBJ1-3; tentatively, D is TRBD1 (5 bases). The CDR3 has 15 amino acids. Trimming left V 0 bases short and J 4 bases short, with 10 bases between. The germline gives CDR1 LNHNV, CDR2 YYDKDF (reference sequence). Full variable domain (remainder filled in from reference TRBV15 and TRBJ1-3): DAMVIQNPRYQVTQFGKPVTLSCSQTLNHNVMYWYQQKSSQAPKLLFHYYDKDFNNEADTPDNFQSRRPNTSFCFLDIRSPGLGDTAMYLCATSRDSGSGNTIYFGEGSWLTVV.

This rearrangement joins TRBV6-5 to TRBJ1-4; 8 bases match TRBD1. The V and J ends lost 2 bases and 7 bases, in that order; junction bases with no gene match: 6. CDR3 size: 15 residues. Germline V gene data show CDR1 as MNHEY and CDR2 as SVGAGI. The CDR3 region has the DNA TGTGCCAGCAGTTACCAGAAAACAGGGGGTGAAAAACTGTTTTTT. It specifies CASSYQKTGGEKLFF.

The chain carries TRBV10-3 and TRBJ2-7; 10 bases agree with TRBD2. V gave up 2 bases and J gave up 3 bases; unmatched junction bases: 4. The CDR3 runs to 15 residues. Germline loops: CDR1 ENHRY, CDR2 SYGVKD. CDR3 bases: TGTGCCATCAGTGAGGTAGCGGGAGGTATCTACGAGCAGTACTTC. Its protein is CAISEVAGGIYEQYF.

V is TRBV23-1 and J is TRBJ1-2; maybe TRBD1 (5 bases). TRBV23-1 is classed as an ORF, of uncertain function. The V and J ends lost 3 bases and 7 bases respectively, with 15 bases between them. The CDR3 is 14 residues long. CDR3 in amino acids: CASSQRTSVSGYTF. DNA for the CDR3: TGCGCCAGCAGTCAGAGGACATCCGTCTCTGGCTACACCTTC.

This sequence joins TRBV28 and TRBJ1-2, with 8 bases that match TRBD1. Trimming removed 6 bases from V and 4 bases from J; junction bases left unmatched: 10. The CDR3 has 15 residues. In germline, CDR1 is MDHEN, CDR2 SYDVKM. CDR3 nucleotide sequence: TGTGCCAGCAGGTCTACAATGACAGGGGTCTATGGCTACACCTTC. Encoded protein: CASRSTMTGVYGYTF.

The chain couples TRBV2 to TRBJ2-3, with TRBD2 as a possible D gene (5 bases). The CDR3 totals 16 residues. Germline-derived CDR1 and CDR2 are SNHLY and FYNNEI. With 6 bases removed from V and 0 bases from J, the gap between germline ends came to 16 bases. CDR3 loop: CASRGRGSKSTDTQYF. The CDR3 nucleotides are TGTGCCAGCAGGGGGAGAGGGAGTAAGAGCACAGATACGCAGTATTTT.

This clone was recorded only once. The chain recombines TRBV19 with TRBJ2-5, with 7 nucleotides matching TRBD2. This CDR3 spans 13 amino acids. Trimming at V came to 3 bases and at J to 5 bases, leaving 3 bases not matched to a gene. Per the germline V gene, CDR1 is LNHDA and CDR2 is SQIVND (reference sequence). This chain's CDR3 is CASSIAGGETQYF. The CDR3 DNA sequence: TGTGCCAGTAGTATTGCCGGGGGGGAGACCCAGTACTTC.

The rearrangement links TRBV30 to TRBJ2-6; the D gene is possibly TRBD1 (6 bases). Germline assignment: CDR1 GTSNPN and CDR2 SVGIG (reference sequence). The CDR3 has 16 residues. V was trimmed by 4 bases and J by 2 bases, leaving 15 bases between them. Here the CDR3 reads CAWNSKGVAGANVLTF. The DNA of the CDR3 is TGTGCCTGGAATTCTAAGGGGGTGGCTGGGGCCAACGTCCTGACTTTC.

The V call is TRBV9, the J call TRBJ2-2, with 9 bases aligning to TRBD2. Germline CDR1 reads SGDLS; CDR2 reads YYNGEE. The CDR3 length is 17 residues. The trim removed 4 bases at V and 4 bases at J, leaving 11 bases unmatched. The chain's CDR3 is CASSPTGSAGGTGELFF. Written as DNA, the CDR3 is TGTGCCAGCAGCCCAACGGGGTCAGCGGGAGGCACCGGGGAGCTGTTTTTT. Based on the CDR3 plus reference TRBV9 and TRBJ2-2, the full variable domain is DSGVTQTPKHLITATGQRVTLRCSPRSGDLSVYWYQQSLDQGLQFLIQYYNGEERAKGNILERFSAQQFPDLHSELNLSSLELGDSALYFCASSPTGSAGGTGELFFGEGSRLTVL.

The chain carries TRBV19 and TRBJ1-1; 9 bases agree with TRBD1. This CDR3 contains 14 residues. V lost 6 bases and J lost 8; bases outside the gene matches: 10. Germline CDR1 LNHDA, CDR2 SQIVND (reference sequence). Here the CDR3 reads CASSLRDRVLEAFF. CDR3 DNA: TGTGCCAGTAGCCTCCGGGACAGGGTCCTAGAAGCTTTCTTT.

This clone was counted between two and nine times. J is TRBJ2-7 and V is TRBV4-3; 9 bases map to TRBD2. The CDR3 extends over 16 amino acids. The V and J ends lost 1 base and 0 bases, in that order; junction bases with no gene match: 4. CDR1 is LGHNA, CDR2 YSLEER, per germline. CDR3 residues: CASSQGGTSSSYEQYF. The DNA of the CDR3 is TGCGCCAGCAGCCAAGGCGGGACTAGCTCCTCCTACGAGCAGTACTTC.

The V call is TRBV5-1, the J call TRBJ1-3, with D perhaps matching TRBD1 (6 bases). V was clipped by 0 bases and J by 3 bases, with 10 bases between them. Germline V gene lookup returns CDR1 SGHRS and CDR2 YFSETQ. The CDR3 covers 15 residues. CDR3 bases: TGCGCCAGCAGCTTGGCAGGGGCGGATGGAAACACCATATATTTT. This encodes CASSLAGADGNTIYF.

This clone was recorded once. The J gene is TRBJ2-2, the V gene TRBV27; 9 positions agree with TRBD2. The ends lost 0 bases at V and 7 bases at J; junction bases unmatched: 6. The CDR3 extends over 16 amino acids. Germline CDR1 and CDR2: MNHEY and SMNVEV (reference sequence). CDR3 loop: CASSLSAGGLGGELFF. The CDR3 DNA sequence: TGTGCCAGCAGTTTATCCGCGGGAGGGCTCGGCGGGGAGCTGTTTTTT.

The chain uses TRBV10-1 and TRBJ1-5; 7 bases map to TRBD1. Germline CDR1 is WNHNN and CDR2 is SYGVQD (reference sequence). The CDR3 is 14 amino acids. Unmatched junction bases numbered 5, after V lost 9 bases and J lost 0 bases. The chain's CDR3 is CARATGYSNQPQHF. In DNA form, the CDR3 reads TGCGCCAGAGCGACAGGGTATAGCAATCAGCCCCAGCATTTT.